Presented here are 15 T cell receptor beta chains from one specimen sequenced in a study of blood T cell repertoires in COVID-19. Only in-frame clones appear in the TCRdb table, and some are missing; sequencing was by immunoSEQ multiplex PCR. Here the sample spans approximately 500,000 clones, about 88% being singletons. The sequencing sample was made of peripheral blood. All receptors come from a woman in her 50s with COVID-19, enrolled during active disease.

This sequence joins TRBV11-2 and TRBJ2-3; D is perhaps TRBD1 (5 bases). The V end lost 0 bases, the J end lost 2 bases, and 6 bases lay between the germline ends. The CDR3 runs to 14 residues. CDR1 and CDR2 from the germline V gene are SGHAT and FQNNGV. Here the CDR3 DNA reads TGTGCCAGCAGCTTAGACAGGGTCACAGATACGCAGTATTTT. Amino acids: CASSLDRVTDTQYF.

This rearrangement joins TRBV5-4 to TRBJ1-2, with 10 positions matching TRBD1. This CDR3 region has 13 residues. Germline V gene data show CDR1 as SGHNT and CDR2 as YYREEE (reference sequence). Trimming at V came to 0 bases and at J to 8 bases, leaving 1 base not matched to a gene. This CDR3 reads CASSLETGGGYTF. Here the CDR3 DNA reads TGTGCCAGCAGCTTGGAGACAGGGGGCGGCTACACCTTC.

The V call is TRBV25-1, the J call TRBJ1-1, with 9 bases identical to TRBD1. The CDR3 has 15 amino acids. V was pared by 1 base and J by 5 bases, with 5 bases of the junction left unmatched. Germline CDR1 MGHDK, CDR2 SYGVNS. The CDR3 DNA reads TGTGCCAGCAGTGAATTTGGGGACAGGGAGACTGAAGCTTTCTTT. Translating gives CASSEFGDRETEAFF.

The J gene is TRBJ1-5, the V gene TRBV7-8; D may be TRBD1 (6 bases). The V end lost 2 bases, the J end lost 0 bases, and 26 bases lay between the germline ends. The CDR3 covers 21 residues. Germline-derived CDR1 and CDR2 are SGHVS and FQNEAQ. In DNA form, the CDR3 reads TGTGCCAGCAGCTTATCTCTCCTTGGTGGGACAAGGGTCGCTAGCAATCAGCCCCAGCATTTT. It translates to CASSLSLLGGTRVASNQPQHF.

The CDR3: CASRLSPGLQSPQYF. DNA for the CDR3: TGTGCCAGCAGACTTTCACCGGGACTCCAATCCCCGCAGTACTTC. The chain links TRBV6-5 to TRBJ2-7; perhaps TRBD2 as D (6 bases). The CDR3 is 15 amino acids. In germline, CDR1 is MNHEY, CDR2 SVGAGI. The ends were cut back, 6 bases at V and 9 bases at J, with 24 bases in the middle.

This chain links TRBV5-1 with TRBJ2-2; D might be TRBD1 (5 bases). The CDR3 has 14 residues. Germline CDR1 and CDR2: SGHRS and YFSETQ. V lost 1 base, J lost 6 bases, and 10 bases lay in between. The CDR3 spells CASSLSTDPGELFF. The CDR3 DNA sequence: TGCGCCAGCAGCTTGTCGACAGACCCCGGGGAGCTGTTTTTT.

Written as DNA, the CDR3 is TGTGCCAGTAGCCCTGGGACAGACAATCAGCCCCAGCATTTT. This sequence encodes CASSPGTDNQPQHF. The gene calls are TRBV19 and TRBJ1-5, with TRBD1 identical over 7 bases. Trimming removed 6 bases from V and 3 bases from J; junction bases left unmatched: 5. This CDR3 is 14 amino acids long. Germline V gene lookup returns CDR1 LNHDA and CDR2 SQIVND (reference sequence).

The table lists this clone with a count of one. The V and J genes are TRBV6-2 or TRBV6-3 and TRBJ2-1, with D possibly being TRBD2 (6 bases). The CDR3 loop spans 15 amino acids. Germline V lookup: CDR1 MNHEY, CDR2 SVGEGT. The V and J ends lost 7 bases and 5 bases respectively, with 18 bases between them. CDR3 amino acids: CASNPRRVSHNEQFF. Written as DNA, the CDR3 is TGTGCCAGCAACCCCCGGAGGGTATCCCACAATGAGCAGTTCTTC.

The sample holds one count of this clone. The J gene is TRBJ1-1, the V gene TRBV27; 10 bases fit TRBD1. The CDR3 has 15 residues. From germline, CDR1 is MNHEY and CDR2 SMNVEV (reference sequence). Unmatched junction bases numbered 17, after V lost 8 bases and J lost 11 bases. CDR3 DNA: TGTGCCAGCGGACCTTCGGGACAGGGGAAATGGAAGGCTTTCTTT. Its translation: CASGPSGQGKWKAFF.

This chain joins TRBV7-6 and TRBJ2-3, with TRBD1 matching 7 bases. V was pared by 5 bases and J by 10 bases, with 15 bases of the junction left unmatched. CDR3 length: 15 residues. Germline V gene lookup returns CDR1 SGHVS and CDR2 FNYEAQ. The CDR3 is CASSQAAGTDVSQYF. DNA for the CDR3: TGTGCCAGCAGCCAAGCCGCTGGGACAGATGTTTCGCAGTATTTT.

The V and J genes are TRBV28 and TRBJ2-2, with 7 bases identical to TRBD1. The CDR3 consists of 16 residues. CDR1 MDHEN and CDR2 SYDVKM come from the germline V gene. V was pared by 5 bases and J by 5 bases, with 11 bases of the junction left unmatched. The CDR3: CASSGERGGVTGELFF. The CDR3 DNA reads TGTGCCAGCAGTGGCGAACGAGGGGGCGTGACCGGGGAGCTGTTTTTT.

This clone was seen only once. The chain joins TRBV24-1 to TRBJ2-5, with TRBD2 matching over 7 bases. Germline loops: CDR1 KGHDR, CDR2 SFDVKD. The length of the CDR3 is 18 residues. Trimming took 3 bases from V and 3 from J; bases not matched to a gene: 15. The CDR3 DNA is TGTGCCACCAGTGATCCGCGACCCTCGGGGCGGGGGAAAGAGACCCAGTACTTC. Translated, it gives CATSDPRPSGRGKETQYF.

The gene calls are TRBV6-5 and TRBJ1-2, with 8 positions matching TRBD1. J was trimmed by 12 bases and V by 6 bases; bases with no gene match: 9. This CDR3 contains 12 residues. The germline V gene has CDR1 MNHEY and CDR2 SVGAGI. CDR3 residues: CASRSIRGHDTF. CDR3 DNA sequence: TGTGCCAGCAGGTCTATCAGGGGGCACGACACCTTC.

In its sample, this clone was seen a few times. It is unclear where the CDR3 begins or ends on the DNA, so no DNA is shown, and the CDR3 is as TCRdb lists it. The J gene is TRBJ2-7, the V gene TRBV5-1; TRBD1, the table's D call, was not compared with the DNA. Germline CDR1 SGHRS, CDR2 YFSETQ. The CDR3 has 12 amino acids, counting both end residues. The CDR3 here is CASSWGRGSEYF.

This clone appeared once. The gene calls are TRBV10-3 and TRBJ1-1; 10 bases map to TRBD1. Per germline, CDR1 ENHRY and CDR2 SYGVKD. There are 19 residues in the CDR3. The junction had 15 bases not matched to a gene; V was cut back by 2 bases and J by 3 bases. CDR3 coding DNA: TGTGCCATCAGTGAGAGGGGACCGGGACAGGGGAAGAAGGACACTGAAGCTTTCTTT. This translates into CAISERGPGQGKKDTEAFF.